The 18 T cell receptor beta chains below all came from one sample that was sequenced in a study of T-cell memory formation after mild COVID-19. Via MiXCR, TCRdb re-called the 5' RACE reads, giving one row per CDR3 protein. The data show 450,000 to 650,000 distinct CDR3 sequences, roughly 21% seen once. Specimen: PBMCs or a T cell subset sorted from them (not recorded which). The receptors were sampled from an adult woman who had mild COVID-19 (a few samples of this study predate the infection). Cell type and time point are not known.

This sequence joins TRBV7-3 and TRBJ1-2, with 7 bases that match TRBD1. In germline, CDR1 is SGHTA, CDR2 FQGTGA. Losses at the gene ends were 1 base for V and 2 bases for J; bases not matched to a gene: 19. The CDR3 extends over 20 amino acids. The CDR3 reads CASSLKGSGTDAGVNYGYTF. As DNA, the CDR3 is TGTGCCAGCAGCTTAAAAGGCTCCGGGACAGACGCAGGGGTCAACTATGGCTACACCTTC.

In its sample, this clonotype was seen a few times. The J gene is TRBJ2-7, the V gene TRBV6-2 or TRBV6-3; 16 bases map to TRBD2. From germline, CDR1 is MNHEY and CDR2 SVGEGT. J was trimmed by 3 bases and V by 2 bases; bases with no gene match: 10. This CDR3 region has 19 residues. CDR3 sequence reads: CASSYTAGTSGRAFYEQYF. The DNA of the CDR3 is TGTGCCAGCAGTTACACAGCCGGGACTAGCGGGAGGGCCTTCTACGAGCAGTACTTC.

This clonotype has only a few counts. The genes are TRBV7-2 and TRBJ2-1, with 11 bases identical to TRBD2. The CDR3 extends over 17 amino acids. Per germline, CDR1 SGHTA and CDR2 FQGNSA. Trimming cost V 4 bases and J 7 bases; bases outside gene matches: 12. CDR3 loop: CASSSAPGASGRNEQFF. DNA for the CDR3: TGTGCCAGCAGCTCCGCGCCCGGGGCTAGCGGGAGGAATGAGCAGTTCTTC.

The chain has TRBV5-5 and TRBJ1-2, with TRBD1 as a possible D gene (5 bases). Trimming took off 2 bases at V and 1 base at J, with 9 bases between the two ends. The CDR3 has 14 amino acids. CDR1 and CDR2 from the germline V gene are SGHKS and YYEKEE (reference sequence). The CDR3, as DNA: TGTGCCAGCAGCTTCGGAGGGGTTAACTATGGCTACACCTTC. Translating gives CASSFGGVNYGYTF.

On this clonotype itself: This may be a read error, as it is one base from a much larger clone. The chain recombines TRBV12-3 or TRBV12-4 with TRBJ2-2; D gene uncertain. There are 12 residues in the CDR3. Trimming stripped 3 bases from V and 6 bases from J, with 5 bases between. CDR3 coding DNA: TGTGCCAGCAGTTTTCAACCCGGGGAGCTGTTTTTT. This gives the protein CASSFQPGELFF.

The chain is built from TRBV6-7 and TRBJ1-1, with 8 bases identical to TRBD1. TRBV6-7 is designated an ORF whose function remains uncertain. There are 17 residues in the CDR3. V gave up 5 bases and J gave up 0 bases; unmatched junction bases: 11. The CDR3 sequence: CASSTQGGALLNTEAFF. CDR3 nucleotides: TGTGCCAGCAGTACACAGGGGGGGGCTCTATTGAACACTGAAGCTTTCTTT.

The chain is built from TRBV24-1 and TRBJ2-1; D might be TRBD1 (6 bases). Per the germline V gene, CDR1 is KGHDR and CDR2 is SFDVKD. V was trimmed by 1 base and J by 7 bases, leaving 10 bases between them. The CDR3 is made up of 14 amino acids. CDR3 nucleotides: TGTGCCACCAGTGATTTTCTACAGGGAAATGAGCAGTTCTTC. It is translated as CATSDFLQGNEQFF.

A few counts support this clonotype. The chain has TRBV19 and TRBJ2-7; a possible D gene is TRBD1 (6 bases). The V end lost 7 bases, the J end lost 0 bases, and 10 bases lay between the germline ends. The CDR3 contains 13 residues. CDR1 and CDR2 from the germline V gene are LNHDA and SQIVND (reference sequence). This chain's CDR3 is CASTSDSSYEQYF. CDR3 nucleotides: TGTGCCAGTACGTCGGACAGCTCCTACGAGCAGTACTTC.

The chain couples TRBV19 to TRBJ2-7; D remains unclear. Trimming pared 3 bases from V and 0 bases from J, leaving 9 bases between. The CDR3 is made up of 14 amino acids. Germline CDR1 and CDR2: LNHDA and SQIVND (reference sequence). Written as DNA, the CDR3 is TGTGCCAGTAGTATCTCCGTGAACTCCTACGAGCAGTACTTC. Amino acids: CASSISVNSYEQYF.

This chain's CDR3 is CASSPRQGESYEQYF. The CDR3 DNA reads TGTGCCAGCAGCCCCAGACAGGGAGAGTCCTACGAGCAGTACTTC. The chain recombines TRBV4-2 with TRBJ2-7; TRBD1 matches at 7 bases. Trimming took 4 bases from V and 1 from J; bases not matched to a gene: 7. Germline CDR1 LGHNA, CDR2 YNFKEQ. The CDR3 covers 15 residues.

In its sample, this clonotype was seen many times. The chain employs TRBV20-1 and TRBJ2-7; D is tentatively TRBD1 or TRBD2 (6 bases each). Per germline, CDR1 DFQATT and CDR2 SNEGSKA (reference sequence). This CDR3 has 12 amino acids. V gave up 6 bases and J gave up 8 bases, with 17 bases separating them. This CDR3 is CSAGGQPPKQYF. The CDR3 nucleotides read TGCAGTGCAGGGGGGCAGCCCCCGAAGCAGTACTTC.

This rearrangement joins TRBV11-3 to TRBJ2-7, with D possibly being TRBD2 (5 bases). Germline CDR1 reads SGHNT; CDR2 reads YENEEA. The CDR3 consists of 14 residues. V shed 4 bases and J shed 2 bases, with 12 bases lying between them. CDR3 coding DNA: TGTGCCAGCAGCTGGGGAAGCGGCCCCTACGAGCAGTACTTC. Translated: CASSWGSGPYEQYF.

The CDR3 is CASSELLGPQETQYF. DNA for the CDR3: TGTGCCAGCAGTGAACTTCTGGGGCCTCAAGAGACCCAGTACTTC. The chain recombines TRBV25-1 with TRBJ2-5; possible D gene TRBD1, 5 bases. The CDR3 spans 15 residues. CDR1 is MGHDK, CDR2 SYGVNS, per germline. Trimming left V 2 bases short and J 2 bases short, with 12 bases between.

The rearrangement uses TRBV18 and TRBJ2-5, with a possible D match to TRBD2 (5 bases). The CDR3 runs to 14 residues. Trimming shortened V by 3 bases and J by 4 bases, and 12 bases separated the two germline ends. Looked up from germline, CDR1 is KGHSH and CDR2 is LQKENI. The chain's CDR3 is CASSPGPGRETQYF. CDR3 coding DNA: TGTGCCAGCTCACCGGGTCCGGGAAGAGAGACCCAGTACTTC.

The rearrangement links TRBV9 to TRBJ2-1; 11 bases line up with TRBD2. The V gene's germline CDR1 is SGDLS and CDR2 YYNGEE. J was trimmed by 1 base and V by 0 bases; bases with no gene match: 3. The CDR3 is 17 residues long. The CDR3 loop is CASSVDGTSGSYNEQFF. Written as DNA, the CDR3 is TGTGCCAGCAGCGTAGATGGGACTAGCGGTTCCTACAATGAGCAGTTCTTC.

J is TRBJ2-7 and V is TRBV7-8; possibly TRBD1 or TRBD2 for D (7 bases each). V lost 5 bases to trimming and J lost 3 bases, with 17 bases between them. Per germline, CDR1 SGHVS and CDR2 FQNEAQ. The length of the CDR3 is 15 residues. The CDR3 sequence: CASSPPGRGGYEQYF. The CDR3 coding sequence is TGTGCCAGCAGCCCCCCGGGCAGGGGGGGCTACGAGCAGTACTTC.

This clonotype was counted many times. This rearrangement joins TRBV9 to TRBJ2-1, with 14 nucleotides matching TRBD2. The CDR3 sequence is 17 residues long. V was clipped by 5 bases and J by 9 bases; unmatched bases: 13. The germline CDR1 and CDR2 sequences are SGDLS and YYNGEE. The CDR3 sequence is CASSEGLAGALRGEQFF. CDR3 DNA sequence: TGTGCCAGCAGTGAGGGACTAGCGGGAGCCCTCCGAGGTGAGCAGTTCTTC. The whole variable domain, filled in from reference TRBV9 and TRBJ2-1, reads DSGVTQTPKHLITATGQRVTLRCSPRSGDLSVYWYQQSLDQGLQFLIQYYNGEERAKGNILERFSAQQFPDLHSELNLSSLELGDSALYFCASSEGLAGALRGEQFFGPGTRLTVL.

CDR3 DNA sequence: TGCGCCAGCAGCCCCGACGGAAGGGTCGACAATGAGCAGTTCTTC. Protein sequence: CASSPDGRVDNEQFF. V is TRBV5-1 and J is TRBJ2-1, with D uncertain. Germline CDR1 reads SGHRS; CDR2 reads YFSETQ. Deletions cut 4 bases from V and 5 bases from J, with 16 bases between. CDR3 length: 15 amino acids.